This T cell receptor beta chain was documented in a study of blood T cell repertoires in COVID-19. Background on the study: Whether acute or convalescent, the COVID-19 samples came from the United States, Italy and Spain. The analysed material was cDNA or gDNA that came from T cells, B-cell-depleted T cells, or PBMCs.

The length of the CDR3 is 14 residues. The germline CDR1 and CDR2 sequences are MNHEY and SVGAGI. J gave up 6 bases and V 2 bases, and 5 bases lay outside the gene matches. Data came from immunoSEQ multiplex PCR; TCRdb stores just in-frame clones and leaves some out. The sample shows under 300,000 clones, about nine tenths of them seen only once. This receptor was taken from a woman younger than 45 with COVID-19, enrolled during active disease. The sequenced sample was peripheral blood. The chain has TRBV6-5 and TRBJ1-2; 8 bases map to TRBD1. CDR3 sequence (DNA): TGTGCCAGCAGTTACCTCGGACAGGGACATGGCTACACCTTC. Protein sequence: CASSYLGQGHGYTF.